A selection of T cell receptor beta chains follows, all from one sample in a study of cytomegalovirus exposure and HLA in healthy donors. Assay: immunoSEQ multiplex PCR; the TCRdb copy retains only in-frame clones and omits some. The sample shows around 120,000 clones, roughly 79% of them seen only once. The sequencing sample was made of PBMCs. The receptors come from a woman aged 50 to 60 in good health and CMV-seronegative. Each CDR3 is given with its conserved first and last residue. Fields, in order: clone size, J gene, D gene, V gene, CDR3 protein, CDR3 DNA. D genes are given only for firm matches. The size field is filled for only some rows; it gives once, few, many or a size class.

once | TRBJ1-5 | TRBD1 | TRBV5-1 | CASRPGGAKSNQPQHF | TGCGCCAGCAGACCAGGGGGCGCAAAGAGCAATCAGCCCCAGCATTTT
- | TRBJ2-1 | - | TRBV6-4 | CASSVLGGEAYNEQFF | TGTGCCAGCAGTGTCCTCGGCGGGGAGGCCTACAATGAGCAGTTCTTC
- | TRBJ2-1 | TRBD2 | TRBV29-1 | CSVEKASGTPSSYNEQFF | TGCAGCGTTGAAAAGGCTAGCGGGACCCCGAGCTCCTACAATGAGCAGTTCTTC
- | TRBJ2-3 | - | TRBV27 | CASSQADTQYF | TGTGCCAGCAGTCAGGCAGATACGCAGTATTTT
- | TRBJ1-4 | TRBD1 | TRBV2 | CASSATGRVEKLFF | TGTGCCAGCAGTGCGACAGGGAGAGTAGAAAAACTGTTTTTT
- | TRBJ1-4 | - | TRBV19 | CASSETGLNEKLFF | TGTGCCAGTAGCGAGACAGGCCTTAATGAAAAACTGTTTTTT
- | TRBJ2-2 | TRBD1 | TRBV7-7 | CASSKGQGVTGELFF | TGTGCTAGCAGCAAGGGACAGGGGGTAACCGGGGAGCTGTTTTTT
- | TRBJ1-1 | - | TRBV30 | CAHSPRGTEAFF | TGTGCCCATAGCCCCCGGGGGACTGAAGCTTTCTTT
- | TRBJ2-1 | - | TRBV4-3 | CASSQDPRDEQFF | TGCGCCAGCAGCCAAGATCCCAGGGATGAGCAGTTCTTC
- | TRBJ1-5 | TRBD1 | TRBV7-2 | CASSLPGQGSPQHF | TGTGCCAGCAGCTTACCGGGACAGGGCTCGCCCCAGCATTTT
- | TRBJ1-3 | - | TRBV6-5 | CASSSTQQGGNTIYF | TGTGCCAGCAGTTCGACCCAACAGGGTGGAAACACCATATATTTT
few | TRBJ2-6 | - | TRBV5-1 | CASSAGRGPSGANVLTF | TGCGCCAGCAGCGCGGGCAGGGGACCCTCTGGGGCCAACGTCCTGACTTTC
few | TRBJ2-2 | - | TRBV13 | CASSLERDIELFF | TGTGCCAGCAGCTTAGAACGGGACATTGAGCTGTTTTTT
few | TRBJ1-2 | - | TRBV5-4 | CASSLAGDYGYTF | TGTGCCAGCAGCTTGGCAGGGGACTATGGCTACACCTTC
- | TRBJ1-1 | - | TRBV28 | CASSFPGAQASNTEAFF | TGTGCCAGCAGTTTCCCAGGGGCCCAGGCTTCGAACACTGAAGCTTTCTTT
- | TRBJ2-5 | TRBD1 | TRBV7-7 | CASSLPGDRGTETQYF | TGTGCTAGCAGCTTACCCGGGGACAGGGGGACGGAGACCCAGTACTTC
- | TRBJ2-1 | - | TRBV7-2 | CASSPPSNEQFF | TGTGCCAGCAGCCCCCCCAGCAATGAGCAGTTCTTC
- | TRBJ1-1 | - | TRBV28 | CASKISTGNTEAFF | TGTGCCAGCAAAATCTCAACGGGGAACACTGAAGCTTTCTTT
- | TRBJ2-7 | - | TRBV5-4 | CASSQLRVGEQYF | TGTGCCAGCAGCCAACTCAGGGTGGGCGAGCAGTACTTC
few | TRBJ2-7 | TRBD1 | TRBV6-5 | CASSYDRGYEQYF | TGTGCCAGCAGCTACGACAGGGGATACGAGCAGTACTTC
- | TRBJ2-3 | TRBD2 | TRBV7-3 | CASSLGLAGGRTDTQYF | TGTGCCAGCAGCCTAGGACTAGCGGGAGGGAGAACAGATACGCAGTATTTT
- | TRBJ2-2 | - | TRBV18 | CASSLRDLNTGELFF | TGTGCCAGCTCTCTCCGGGACTTAAACACCGGGGAGCTGTTTTTT
- | TRBJ2-7 | - | TRBV5-1 | CASSLSGSASYEQYF | TGCGCCAGCAGCTTATCCGGGTCAGCCTCCTACGAGCAGTACTTC
- | TRBJ1-1 | - | TRBV9 | CASSISGMNTEAFF | TGTGCCAGCAGCATCAGTGGCATGAACACTGAAGCTTTCTTT
- | TRBJ2-1 | TRBD2 | TRBV11-3 | CASSPGTSGRGSYNEQFF | TGTGCCAGCAGCCCGGGGACTAGCGGGAGAGGCTCCTACAATGAGCAGTTCTTC
- | TRBJ1-2 | TRBD1 | TRBV10-3 | CAISESTRTGGAWSSNYGYTF | TGTGCCATCAGTGAGTCAACCCGGACAGGGGGCGCTTGGTCCTCTAACTATGGCTACACCTTC
- | TRBJ1-2 | TRBD1 | TRBV5-1 | CASSFRGQDISNYGYTF | TGCGCCAGCAGCTTCCGCGGACAGGATATTAGTAACTATGGCTACACCTTC
- | TRBJ1-1 | - | TRBV5-1 | CASSPTLNTEAFF | TGCGCCAGCAGCCCGACACTGAACACTGAAGCTTTCTTT
- | TRBJ2-3 | - | TRBV6-5 | CASSYGHGTDTQYF | TGTGCCAGCAGTTACGGACACGGCACAGATACGCAGTATTTT
- | TRBJ2-5 | - | TRBV29-1 | CSVDNTPGAGETQYF | TGCAGCGTTGACAACACCCCGGGAGCCGGAGAGACCCAGTACTTC
once | TRBJ2-1 | - | TRBV9 | CASSVVGPSEQFF | TGTGCCAGCAGCGTAGTGGGGCCGAGTGAGCAGTTCTTC
once | TRBJ1-3 | - | TRBV5-1 | CASSQITIQPGNTIYF | TGCGCCAGCAGCCAGATTACGATACAACCTGGAAACACCATATATTTT
- | TRBJ1-2 | - | TRBV30 | CAWSSGGGRYGYTF | TGTGCCTGGAGCTCCGGGGGGGGCCGGTATGGCTACACCTTC
- | TRBJ1-4 | - | TRBV19 | CASINQGTEKLFF | TGTGCCAGTATTAACCAGGGAACTGAAAAACTGTTTTTT
- | TRBJ1-2 | TRBD1 | TRBV7-2 | CASSPREGARGYTF | TGTGCCAGCAGCCCACGGGAGGGGGCGCGTGGCTACACCTTC
- | TRBJ1-3 | TRBD1 | TRBV7-2 | CASSLQGATGNTIYF | TGTGCCAGCAGCTTACAGGGGGCAACGGGAAACACCATATATTTT
- | TRBJ1-1 | TRBD1 | TRBV4-2 | CASSQDHGQALNTEAFF | TGTGCCAGCAGCCAAGATCACGGACAGGCGCTGAACACTGAAGCTTTCTTT
- | TRBJ1-2 | - | TRBV7-8 | CASSLRSGVSYGYTF | TGTGCCAGCAGCTTAAGGTCGGGGGTCAGCTATGGCTACACCTTC
few | TRBJ1-1 | - | TRBV7-9 | CASSLVLGGGTEAFF | TGTGCCAGCAGCTTAGTTCTAGGGGGGGGCACTGAAGCTTTCTTT
- | TRBJ2-2 | - | TRBV5-4 | CASHQDRQGHQSGELFF | TGTGCCAGCCACCAAGACCGGCAGGGGCACCAGTCCGGGGAGCTGTTTTTT